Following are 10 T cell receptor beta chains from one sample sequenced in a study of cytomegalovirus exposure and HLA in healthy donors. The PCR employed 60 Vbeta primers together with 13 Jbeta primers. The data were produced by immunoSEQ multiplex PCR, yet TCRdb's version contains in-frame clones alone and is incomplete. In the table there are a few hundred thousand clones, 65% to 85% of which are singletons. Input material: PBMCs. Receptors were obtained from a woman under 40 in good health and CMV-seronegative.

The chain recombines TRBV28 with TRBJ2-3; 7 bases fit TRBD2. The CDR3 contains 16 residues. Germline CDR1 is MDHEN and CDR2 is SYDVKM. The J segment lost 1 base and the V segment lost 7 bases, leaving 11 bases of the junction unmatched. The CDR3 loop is CASTLGGGPGTDTQYF. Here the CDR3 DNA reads TGTGCCAGCACTTTGGGGGGAGGGCCTGGCACAGATACGCAGTATTTT.

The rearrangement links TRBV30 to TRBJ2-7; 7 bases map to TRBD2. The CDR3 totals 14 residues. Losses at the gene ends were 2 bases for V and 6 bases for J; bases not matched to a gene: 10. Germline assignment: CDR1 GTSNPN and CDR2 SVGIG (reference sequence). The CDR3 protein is CAWSPGLPLLEQYF. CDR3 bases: TGTGCCTGGAGTCCGGGACTACCCTTGCTCGAGCAGTACTTC.

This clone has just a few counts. In DNA, the CDR3 is TGTGCCAGCGCTCCGAGCAGGGAGGAGTACGAGCAGTACTTC. Encoded protein: CASAPSREEYEQYF. The chain employs TRBV2 and TRBJ2-7; the D gene is possibly TRBD2 (6 bases). This CDR3 comprises 14 residues. CDR1 and CDR2 from the germline V gene are SNHLY and FYNNEI. Trimming cost V 8 bases and J 4 bases, with 18 bases left between them. The full variable domain, in which reference TRBV2 and TRBJ2-7 provide the parts outside the CDR3, is EPEVTQTPSHQVTQMGQEVILRCVPISNHLYFYWYRQILGQKVEFLVSFYNNEISEKSEIFDDQFSVERPDGSNFTLKIRSTKLEDSAMYFCASAPSREEYEQYFGPGTRLTVT.

The CDR3, as DNA: TGTGCCAGCAGCCAAGAGTCGACAGTCACAGCCAAAAACATTCAGTACTTC. This codes for CASSQESTVTAKNIQYF. V usage is TRBV4-2 and J usage is TRBJ2-4, with D possibly matching TRBD1 (5 bases). The CDR3 runs 17 residues. V lost 0 bases, J lost 0 bases, and 12 bases lay in between. The germline gives CDR1 LGHNA, CDR2 YNFKEQ.

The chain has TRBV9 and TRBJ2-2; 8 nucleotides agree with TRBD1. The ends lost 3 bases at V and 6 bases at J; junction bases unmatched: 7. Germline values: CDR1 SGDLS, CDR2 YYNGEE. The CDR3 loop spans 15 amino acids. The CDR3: CASSGWTGFAGELFF. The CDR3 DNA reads TGTGCCAGCAGCGGCTGGACAGGGTTCGCCGGGGAGCTGTTTTTT.

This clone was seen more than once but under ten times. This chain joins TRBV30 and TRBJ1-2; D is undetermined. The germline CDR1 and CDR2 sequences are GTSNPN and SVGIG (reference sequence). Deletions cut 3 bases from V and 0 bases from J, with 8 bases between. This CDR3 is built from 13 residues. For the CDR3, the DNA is TGTGCCTGGAGCACCTCGGCTAACTATGGCTACACCTTC. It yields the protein CAWSTSANYGYTF. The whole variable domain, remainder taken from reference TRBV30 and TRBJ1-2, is SQTIHQWPATLVQPVGSPLSLECTVEGTSNPNLYWYRQAAGRGLQLLFYSVGIGQISSEVPQNLSASRPQDRQFILSSKKLLLSDSGFYLCAWSTSANYGYTFGSGTRLTVV.

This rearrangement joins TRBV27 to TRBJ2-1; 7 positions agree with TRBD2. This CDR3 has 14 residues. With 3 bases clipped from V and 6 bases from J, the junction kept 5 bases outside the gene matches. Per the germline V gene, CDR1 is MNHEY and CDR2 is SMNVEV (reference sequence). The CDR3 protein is CASSFGGSSNEQFF. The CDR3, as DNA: TGTGCCAGCAGTTTTGGCGGGAGTTCCAATGAGCAGTTCTTC.

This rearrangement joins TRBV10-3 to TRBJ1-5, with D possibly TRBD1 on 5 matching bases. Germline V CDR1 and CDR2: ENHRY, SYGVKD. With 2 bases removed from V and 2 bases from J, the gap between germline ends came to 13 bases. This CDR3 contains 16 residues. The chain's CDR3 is CAISEGRVTGNQPQHF. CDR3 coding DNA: TGTGCCATCAGTGAGGGCAGGGTAACGGGCAATCAGCCCCAGCATTTT.

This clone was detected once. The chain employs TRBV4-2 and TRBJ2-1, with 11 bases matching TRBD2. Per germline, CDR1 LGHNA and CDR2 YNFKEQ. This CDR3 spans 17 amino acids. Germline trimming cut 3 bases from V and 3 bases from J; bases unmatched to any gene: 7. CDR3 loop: CASSQVAGGPDYNEQFF. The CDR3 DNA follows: TGTGCCAGCAGCCAGGTAGCGGGAGGGCCCGACTACAATGAGCAGTTCTTC.

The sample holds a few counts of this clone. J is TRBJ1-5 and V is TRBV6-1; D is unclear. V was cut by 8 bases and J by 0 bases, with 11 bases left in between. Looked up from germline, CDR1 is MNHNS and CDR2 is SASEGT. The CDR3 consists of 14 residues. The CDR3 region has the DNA TGTGCCAGCTTACCGAGTAATAGCAATCAGCCCCAGCATTTT. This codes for CASLPSNSNQPQHF.